The clone carrying this TCR beta chain appeared a few times. Its antigen is not identified. The data derive from a study of blood T cells in healthy people across ages. The use of a sample-barcoded 5' primer and a J-beta primer mix characterized a second PCR of about 7 to 12 cycles. TCRdb processed the 5' RACE reads anew with MiXCR; each CDR3 protein has one entry. Found here are about 780,000 distinct CDR3 sequences, about 46% of them singletons; the top ten hold 15% to 20%. CDR3 length: 13 amino acids. From germline, CDR1 is SGHDN and CDR2 FVKESK. Trimming pared 1 base from V and 11 bases from J, leaving 14 bases between. The donors, aged roughly 6 to 90, were healthy Caucasians from Russia. Study-wide points: A strong correlation was seen between TCR beta diversity and naive T cell percentage.

This TCR came from a man at least 80 years old in good health. The sample comprised blood. The chain recombines TRBV14 with TRBJ1-1, with no clear D. CDR3 sequence (DNA): TGTGCCAGCAGCCAAGGTCAATGGGGTTACGCTTTCTTT. Translation: CASSQGQWGYAFF. The full variable domain, completed using reference TRBV14 and TRBJ1-1, is EAGVTQFPSHSVIEKGQTVTLRCDPISGHDNLYWYRRVMGKEIKFLLHFVKESKQDESGMPNNRFLAERTGGTYSTLKVQPAELEDSGVYFCASSQGQWGYAFFGQGTRLTVV.